A selection of T cell receptor beta chains follows, all from one sample in a study of radiotherapy plus CTLA-4 blockade in lung cancer. Generated by immunoSEQ multiplex PCR, the TCRdb table keeps only in-frame clones and is missing some. The data show tens of thousands of clones, less than 75% seen once. The starting material was peripheral blood, obtained from a patient treated with radiotherapy plus ipilimumab. These receptors all come from a human donor with non-small cell lung cancer whose response to radiotherapy plus ipilimumab could not be evaluated. Each CDR3 is given with its conserved first and last residue. D genes are given only for firm matches. Size is omitted from some rows. Given values are once, few, many or a class for expanded clones.

D,V,J,size,DNA,CDR3
.,TRBV5-1,TRBJ1-5,.,TGCGCCAGCAGCTTGGGCACAGAGGGGGTAGGCAATCAGCCCCAGCATTTT,CASSLGTEGVGNQPQHF
.,TRBV2,TRBJ1-5,.,TGTGCCAGCAGTAAGGGGGTTGCCCAGCCCCAGCATTTT,CASSKGVAQPQHF
.,TRBV7-9,TRBJ1-1,few,TGTGCCAGCAGCCAAGAGGGGGAGAACACTGAAGCTTTCTTT,CASSQEGENTEAFF
TRBD1,TRBV4-1,TRBJ2-7,.,TGCGCCAGCAGGGTATACGGGACAGGGGCCTACGAGCAGTACTTC,CASRVYGTGAYEQYF
.,TRBV11-3,TRBJ2-7,.,TGTGCCAGCAGCCTATTCGGACAGAGCTCCTACGAGCAGTACTTC,CASSLFGQSSYEQYF
TRBD2,TRBV27,TRBJ2-5,.,TGTGCCAGCAGTTCCAGACTAGCGGGGGGGCGCGAGACCCAGTACTTC,CASSSRLAGGRETQYF
TRBD1,TRBV18,TRBJ1-4,.,TGTGCCAGCTCACGACAGGGAGTAAATGAAAAACTGTTTTTT,CASSRQGVNEKLFF
TRBD1,TRBV6-5,TRBJ1-1,.,TGTGCCAGCAGCTGGGACAGGGAGGGTACTGAAGCTTTCTTT,CASSWDREGTEAFF
TRBD2,TRBV4-1,TRBJ2-7,.,TGCGCCAGCAGCCAAGATAAATGGCGGGAGAGCTCCTACGAGCAGTACTTC,CASSQDKWRESSYEQYF
TRBD1,TRBV30,TRBJ2-1,.,TGTGCCTGGAGTGTAGGGACAGGGGCCCTAGGTTTCAATGAGCAGTTCTTC,CAWSVGTGALGFNEQFF
TRBD2,TRBV6-5,TRBJ2-2,.,TGTGCCAGCAGTTACCCTAGCGGGGGTGGGGAGCTGTTTTTT,CASSYPSGGGELFF